This note documents a single T cell receptor (beta chain) sequence. Antigen: not known. The data were taken from a study of T cell responses to AZD1222 COVID-19 vaccine. CDR1 and CDR2 (germline): KGHDR, SFDVKD. V lost 3 bases and J lost 4; bases outside the gene matches: 8. The CDR3 loop spans 17 amino acids. The table came from immunoSEQ multiplex PCR; TCRdb's copy has only in-frame clones and leaves some out. Of around 250,000 clones in the sample, approximately 93% were seen once. General study results and limits: With dominance at 160-218 and 743-854, vaccine-associated CD4 TCRs spanned spike. Donors were mostly white British, more females; clonal diversity possibly underestimated.

The sequence was obtained from an adult in good health. V and J are TRBV24-1 and TRBJ2-1, with 10 bases aligning to TRBD2. The sample consisted of peripheral blood, taken on day 0 of AZD1222 vaccination. CDR3 bases: TGTGCCACCAGTGATGGGACTAAGCGGGGGGGTTACAATGAGCAGTTCTTC. Protein product: CATSDGTKRGGYNEQFF.